Listed here are 15 T cell receptor beta chains from one sample, sequenced in a study of T cells in Graves' hyperthyroidism and ophthalmopathy. TCR beta CDR3 region amplification was performed from RNA transcripts. HTBI primers were employed in a first-round RT-PCR of the TCR CDR3. A single record per CDR3 protein comes from TCRdb applying MiXCR to the multiplex PCR reads. Among 480,000 or so distinct CDR3 sequences listed, roughly 45% were seen once. Sequencing used peripheral blood or thyroid tissue (not recorded which). The receptors derive from an adult woman with Graves' disease, either hyperthyroidism or ophthalmopathy (not recorded which).

V usage is TRBV7-8 and J usage is TRBJ1-2; a possible D gene is TRBD1 (6 bases). CDR3 length: 15 residues. V was trimmed by 2 bases and J by 6 bases, leaving 16 bases between them. CDR1 SGHVS and CDR2 FQNEAQ come from the germline V gene. In nucleotides, the CDR3 is TGTGCCAGCAGCTTAACCATACAGGGTCTGCATGGCTACACCTTC. Its protein is CASSLTIQGLHGYTF.

This clonotype was counted many times. The chain is built from TRBV12-3 or TRBV12-4 and TRBJ1-5; TRBD1 matches 8 bases. J was trimmed by 4 bases and V by 5 bases; bases with no gene match: 7. The CDR3 loop spans 15 amino acids. The CDR3 here is CASSLDRALNQPQHF. DNA for the CDR3: TGTGCCAGCAGTCTGGACAGGGCCCTGAATCAGCCCCAGCATTTT.

The rearrangement joins TRBV7-9 to TRBJ2-7, with 7 nucleotides matching TRBD2. V shed 0 bases, J shed 5 bases, and the junction held 1 base outside the gene matches. The CDR3 runs 13 residues. The V gene's germline CDR1 is SEHNR and CDR2 FQNEAQ (reference sequence). The CDR3 spells CASSLATSNEQYF. CDR3 nucleotides: TGTGCCAGCAGCTTAGCGACTAGCAACGAGCAGTACTTC.

The chain employs TRBV4-3 and TRBJ1-1; D is perhaps TRBD1 (5 bases). Germline V gene sequence: CDR1 LGHNA, CDR2 YSLEER. Trimming pared 6 bases from V and 0 bases from J, leaving 8 bases between. CDR3 length: 13 amino acids. The CDR3 sequence is CASRVRVNTEAFF. CDR3 DNA: TGCGCCAGCAGGGTCAGGGTGAACACTGAAGCTTTCTTT.

This clonotype has at least ten counts. The chain couples TRBV13 to TRBJ2-5; 7 nucleotides line up with TRBD2. Germline CDR1 and CDR2: PRHDT and FYEKMQ (reference sequence). V lost 3 bases to trimming and J lost 4 bases; unmatched junction nucleotides: 2. The CDR3 consists of 13 residues. Here the CDR3 reads CASSLTSPETQYF. CDR3 nucleotide sequence: TGTGCCAGCAGCTTGACTAGCCCAGAGACCCAGTACTTC.

The V and J genes are TRBV7-3 and TRBJ1-4, with a weak D call TRBD1 (6 bases). V was shortened by 5 bases and J by 3 bases, with 13 bases between the two germline ends. The CDR3 runs to 15 residues. CDR1 and CDR2 from the germline V gene are SGHTA and FQGTGA. CDR3 bases: TGTGCCAGCAGCAAAACAGGGTCTCCTAATGAAAAACTGTTTTTT. Its protein product is CASSKTGSPNEKLFF.

The J gene is TRBJ2-7, the V gene TRBV6-1; tentative D call: TRBD1 (6 bases). V lost 2 bases, J lost 3 bases, and 11 bases lay in between. Germline V lookup: CDR1 MNHNS, CDR2 SASEGT. This CDR3 contains 14 residues. The CDR3 is CASSEWWGLYEQYF. In DNA form, the CDR3 reads TGTGCCAGCAGTGAATGGTGGGGGCTCTACGAGCAGTACTTC.

This clonotype occurred many times. CDR3 nucleotides: TGCGCCAGCAAGGCGGGGGGATACGAGCAGTACTTC. It yields the protein CASKAGGYEQYF. V is TRBV5-1 and J is TRBJ2-7; 8 bases fit TRBD2. Germline CDR1 is SGHRS and CDR2 is YFSETQ. J lost 4 bases, V lost 6 bases, and 3 bases had no gene match. The CDR3 is 12 residues long.

This clonotype was counted at least ten times. V gene TRBV7-9 combines with J gene TRBJ1-4; D perhaps matches TRBD1 (5 bases). The CDR3 consists of 15 residues. Germline V gene data show CDR1 as SEHNR and CDR2 as FQNEAQ (reference sequence). Trimming cost V 5 bases and J 2 bases, with 12 bases left between them. Here the CDR3 DNA reads TGTGCCAGCAGCCCGGGGGGGATCACTAATGAAAAACTGTTTTTT. Residues: CASSPGGITNEKLFF.

This clonotype was observed once. V usage is TRBV2 and J usage is TRBJ2-2; D is ambiguous. The CDR3 runs 15 residues. The V gene's germline CDR1 is SNHLY and CDR2 FYNNEI. Trimming took off 6 bases at V and 0 bases at J, with 11 bases between the two ends. For the CDR3, the DNA is TGTGCCAGCAGCCCTTCCAGCGCGAACACCGGGGAGCTGTTTTTT. It is translated as CASSPSSANTGELFF.

Concerning this clonotype itself: The junction shows a germline mismatch at one end, possibly a read error. J is TRBJ2-6 and V is TRBV20-1; D is undetermined. In germline, CDR1 is DFQATT, CDR2 SNEGSKA (reference sequence). The CDR3 has 11 amino acids. CDR3 protein: CSALGLGTEAF. In DNA, the CDR3 is TGCAGTGCCCTCGGCCTGGGCACTGAAGCTTTC.

This clonotype was detected a few times. This rearrangement joins TRBV9 to TRBJ1-6; D unresolved. The CDR3 loop spans 15 amino acids. V was shortened by 0 bases and J by 13 bases, with 17 bases between the two germline ends. Germline assignment: CDR1 SGDLS and CDR2 YYNGEE. CDR3: CASSVGGDGLVPLHF. The CDR3 coding sequence is TGTGCCAGCAGCGTAGGTGGTGACGGTTTGGTTCCCCTCCACTTT.

This clonotype was counted between two and nine times. The V and J genes are TRBV10-3 and TRBJ2-7, with a weak D call TRBD2 (5 bases). The CDR3 totals 13 residues. The V gene's germline CDR1 is ENHRY and CDR2 SYGVKD. DNA of the CDR3: TGTGCTAGAGAGGACTTGACGGGCTACGAGCAGTACTTC. Translation gives CAREDLTGYEQYF.

This chain links TRBV10-3 with TRBJ2-5, with 9 bases aligning to TRBD2. Germline-derived CDR1 and CDR2 are ENHRY and SYGVKD. V lost 6 bases to trimming and J lost 6 bases; unmatched junction nucleotides: 8. The CDR3 loop spans 14 amino acids. The CDR3 DNA reads as TGTGCCATCAGCCTAGCGGGACCTGGGAAGACCCAGTACTTC. This sequence encodes CAISLAGPGKTQYF.

The chain uses TRBV5-1 and TRBJ1-2; tentatively, D is TRBD1 (6 bases). CDR1 is SGHRS and CDR2 is YFSETQ in the germline V gene. The CDR3 spans 13 residues. V lost 4 bases and J lost 12, with 19 bases in between. The CDR3 spells CASSPDRSSGNTF. CDR3 in DNA: TGCGCCAGCAGCCCGGACAGAAGCTCTGGAAACACCTTC.